This TCR beta chain originates from a study of T cell responses to AZD1222 COVID-19 vaccine. Study-wide points: Variant regions that are unmutated are reportedly the target of nearly half of spike-specific TCRs. Only a handful of AZD1222 recipients were seropositive at baseline.

The protocol was immunoSEQ multiplex PCR, while the TCRdb copy is restricted to in-frame clones and leaves out a portion. The sample shows 100,000 to 130,000 clones, about nine tenths of them seen only once. Trimming took off 3 bases at V and 3 bases at J, with 11 bases between the two ends. Germline V lookup: CDR1 MDHEN, CDR2 SYDVKM. This CDR3 has 14 residues. Note on this clone: Its antigen is not identified.

The V and J genes are TRBV28 and TRBJ1-2, with D possibly being TRBD1 (5 bases). Sequences were derived from peripheral blood, sampled on day 0 of AZD1222 vaccination. The clonotype was recovered from an adult in good health. CDR3 DNA: TGTGCCAGCAGTTTTAGGGACCGAGACTATGGCTACACCTTC. It specifies CASSFRDRDYGYTF.